This T cell receptor beta chain was sequenced during a study of T-cell reconstitution after alpha-beta-depleted transplantation in children (dated by TCRdb to about 2016). General notes on the study: Using TCR repertoire profiling, the study quantitatively followed how T-cell immune reconstitution unfolded in children after TCRalphabeta/CD19-depleted allogeneic hematopoietic cell transplantation.

A note on this clonotype: The antigen this receptor binds is unknown. Base qualities are not at hand, and no much larger clone is one base apart.

Library method: PCR. Instrument on record: Illumina HiSeq 2500. Molecular barcoding was employed in the preparation of TCR libraries, with unique molecular identifiers being used to normalize TCRbeta repertoire quantification. TCRdb reworked the public reads: Q25 trimming with fastp, MiXCR clone assembly, productive beta chains retained. Entries that share a CDR3 protein sequence are merged under the most common genes and DNA. Counted in this sample were approximately 91,000 distinct CDR3 sequences; 7% to 10% of them appeared once. Roughly 6.9% of the sample rests with the top ten. Looking up the germline V gene (reference sequence) yields CDR1 LGHDT and CDR2 YNNKEL. V is trimmed back by 8 bases and J by 3 bases, and the junction contains 4 bases that no gene match accounts for. Spanning cysteine to phenylalanine, the CDR3 consists of 13 amino acids. Solely the CDR3 DNA is kept, with 39 bases framed from the first base.

This specimen was PBMCs from the stem cell graft donor, taken from the stem cell graft. The chain was built from TRBV3-1 and TRBJ2-1, with 7 central nucleotides matching TRBD2. The sequence derives from a human donor who donated a stem cell graft to a child with congenital amegakaryocytic thrombocytopenia. The DNA reads as follows: TGTGCCAGCCGTGGGGGGGGCTACAATGAGCAGTTCTTC. Translated, this gives CASRGGGYNEQFF.